This TCR beta chain was sequenced in a study of CD8 T cells in ankylosing spondylitis. The study, taken as a whole, reports: In reactive arthritis synovial fluid and blood, some motif variants had been reported before.

The germline V gene encodes CDR1 SEHNR and CDR2 FQNEAQ (reference sequence). The CDR3 runs to 14 residues. The V and J ends lost 1 base and 0 bases respectively, with 3 bases between them. Generation of TCR beta libraries employed quantitative 5'-RACE incorporating molecular barcodes. MiXCR, applied by TCRdb to the 5' RACE reads, yields one record per CDR3 protein. This sample has fewer than 250,000 distinct CDR3 sequences, with about 11% found just once. In this sample, this clonotype turned up many times. The antigen remains unidentified. The receptor's source is a male donor with ankylosing spondylitis or in good health (not recorded which). V gene TRBV7-9 combines with J gene TRBJ2-2; no firm D call. The specimen was blood, either unsorted or a sorted T cell fraction (not recorded which). The CDR3 DNA reads as TGTGCCAGCAGCTTAGTGGCGAACACCGGGGAGCTGTTTTTT. Its protein is CASSLVANTGELFF.